These T cell receptor beta chains were read from a single sample in a study of T cells in localized non-small cell lung cancer. Data came from immunoSEQ multiplex PCR; TCRdb stores just in-frame clones and leaves some out. The sample includes some 30,000 clones, approximately 91% of them seen just once. Material: peripheral blood, obtained before any cancer treatment. The receptor set was obtained from a female donor aged 60 or older with stage I lung adenocarcinoma. The CDR3 runs from the conserved cysteine through the conserved F or W. Fields, in order: V gene, clone size, J gene, D gene, CDR3 protein, CDR3 DNA. A D gene is named only where the DNA matches it firmly. Size is stated for part of the rows, as once, few or many counts, or as a class when the clone is expanded.

V: TRBV10-3
size: .
J: TRBJ2-1
D: TRBD2
CDR3: CAISVGTSGNNEQFF
DNA: TGTGCCATCAGCGTAGGGACTAGCGGGAACAATGAGCAGTTCTTC

V: TRBV5-4
size: .
J: TRBJ2-3
D: .
CDR3: CASSWAGRTDTQYF
DNA: TGTGCCAGCAGCTGGGCAGGGCGCACAGATACGCAGTATTTT

V: TRBV7-2
size: .
J: TRBJ2-7
D: .
CDR3: CASSPNYEQYF
DNA: TGTGCCAGCAGCCCGAACTACGAGCAGTACTTC

V: TRBV7-2
size: .
J: TRBJ1-2
D: TRBD1
CDR3: CASSFDRGGGYTF
DNA: TGTGCCAGCAGCTTCGACAGGGGAGGAGGCTACACCTTC

V: TRBV7-2
size: .
J: TRBJ2-7
D: TRBD2
CDR3: CASSLQWSGSYEQYF
DNA: TGTGCCAGCAGCCTCCAGTGGAGCGGGAGTTACGAGCAGTACTTC

V: TRBV30
size: few
J: TRBJ2-7
D: .
CDR3: CAWTHVGGEQYF
DNA: TGTGCCTGGACGCATGTAGGGGGCGAGCAGTACTTC

V: TRBV28
size: few
J: TRBJ1-2
D: TRBD1
CDR3: CASSPGTGVFGYTF
DNA: TGTGCCAGCAGTCCTGGGACAGGGGTTTTTGGCTACACCTTC

V: TRBV7-2
size: .
J: TRBJ2-1
D: TRBD2
CDR3: CASSSTSGRSGNEQFF
DNA: TGTGCCAGCAGCTCAACCAGCGGGAGAAGTGGTAATGAGCAGTTCTTC

V: TRBV25-1
size: once
J: TRBJ2-1
D: TRBD2
CDR3: CASSPAGGPHNEQFF
DNA: TGTGCCAGCAGTCCAGCGGGAGGCCCCCACAATGAGCAGTTCTTC

V: TRBV6-6
size: .
J: TRBJ1-1
D: .
CDR3: CASSNTGLNTEAFF
DNA: TGTGCCAGCAGTAACACAGGGTTGAACACTGAAGCTTTCTTT

V: TRBV19
size: .
J: TRBJ1-2
D: .
CDR3: CASSSGPNNYGYTF
DNA: TGTGCCAGTAGTTCGGGACCAAACAACTATGGCTACACCTTC

V: TRBV2
size: .
J: TRBJ1-5
D: TRBD1
CDR3: CASSQGAIRDQPQHF
DNA: TGTGCCAGCAGTCAGGGGGCGATCAGAGATCAGCCCCAGCATTTT

V: TRBV7-9
size: .
J: TRBJ2-1
D: TRBD2
CDR3: CASSVWLAGDNEQFF
DNA: TGTGCCAGCAGCGTATGGCTAGCGGGAGACAATGAGCAGTTCTTC

V: TRBV4-2
size: .
J: TRBJ2-2
D: .
CDR3: CASSPVKGELFF
DNA: TGTGCCAGCAGCCCCGTTAAGGGGGAGCTGTTTTTT

V: TRBV7-8
size: .
J: TRBJ1-4
D: TRBD1
CDR3: CASSRQGMVPNEKLFF
DNA: TGTGCCAGCAGCCGACAGGGGATGGTCCCTAATGAAAAACTGTTTTTT

V: TRBV28
size: .
J: TRBJ1-5
D: .
CDR3: CASSLPFGAGQPQHF
DNA: TGTGCCAGCAGTTTACCGTTTGGGGCAGGGCAGCCCCAGCATTTT

V: TRBV19
size: .
J: TRBJ2-7
D: TRBD1
CDR3: CASSPRTGGYEQYF
DNA: TGTGCCAGTAGTCCCAGGACAGGGGGCTACGAGCAGTACTTC

V: TRBV4-2
size: .
J: TRBJ2-3
D: .
CDR3: CASSQVESGTDTQYF
DNA: TGTGCCAGCAGCCAAGTGGAGTCGGGCACAGATACGCAGTATTTT

V: TRBV9
size: .
J: TRBJ1-1
D: .
CDR3: CASSAPGHKAFF
DNA: TGTGCCAGCAGCGCCCCGGGACATAAAGCTTTCTTT

V: TRBV7-6
size: .
J: TRBJ2-1
D: .
CDR3: CASTRDLGNEQFF
DNA: TGTGCCAGCACGAGGGATTTAGGGAATGAGCAGTTCTTC

V: TRBV15
size: .
J: TRBJ2-5
D: TRBD1
CDR3: CATSRDWQGAETQYF
DNA: TGTGCCACCAGCAGAGATTGGCAGGGGGCAGAGACCCAGTACTTC

V: TRBV19
size: few
J: TRBJ1-5
D: .
CDR3: CASSINYGADNQPQHF
DNA: TGTGCCAGTAGTATTAATTACGGGGCGGACAATCAGCCCCAGCATTTT

V: TRBV7-9
size: once
J: TRBJ1-5
D: .
CDR3: CASSQAGAHQPQHF
DNA: TGTGCCAGCAGCCAGGCAGGGGCGCATCAGCCCCAGCATTTT

V: TRBV28
size: .
J: TRBJ1-2
D: .
CDR3: CASSLGVGYGYTF
DNA: TGTGCCAGCAGTTTAGGGGTTGGCTATGGCTACACCTTC

V: TRBV7-2
size: .
J: TRBJ2-6
D: TRBD1
CDR3: CASSDTRQGWANVLTF
DNA: TGTGCCAGCAGCGATACCCGACAGGGCTGGGCCAACGTCCTGACTTTC

V: TRBV7-2
size: .
J: TRBJ1-3
D: .
CDR3: CASSPDSTGNTIYF
DNA: TGTGCCAGCAGCCCGGACAGTACTGGAAACACCATATATTTT

V: TRBV5-5
size: .
J: TRBJ1-1
D: .
CDR3: CASSLSQVNTEAFF
DNA: TGTGCCAGCAGCTTGAGTCAGGTTAACACTGAAGCTTTCTTT

V: TRBV6-4
size: .
J: TRBJ2-2
D: .
CDR3: CASSRGPNTGELFF
DNA: TGTGCCTCGAGCCGGGGCCCGAACACCGGGGAGCTGTTTTTT

V: TRBV4-2
size: .
J: TRBJ1-2
D: .
CDR3: CASSQEVGSYTF
DNA: TGTGCCAGCAGCCAAGAGGTGGGGTCCTACACCTTC

V: TRBV7-9
size: .
J: TRBJ1-3
D: .
CDR3: CASSPDIGNTIYF
DNA: TGTGCCAGCAGCCCGGACATCGGAAACACCATATATTTT

V: TRBV28
size: .
J: TRBJ2-7
D: .
CDR3: CASSLGGSPEQYF
DNA: TGTGCCAGCAGTTTAGGTGGGAGCCCCGAGCAGTACTTC

V: TRBV9
size: .
J: TRBJ2-1
D: TRBD2
CDR3: CASSVQGGARNEQFF
DNA: TGTGCCAGCAGCGTACAGGGAGGGGCGCGGAATGAGCAGTTCTTC

V: TRBV6-6
size: .
J: TRBJ2-3
D: .
CDR3: CASSYTTDTQYF
DNA: TGTGCCAGCAGTTACACGACAGATACGCAGTATTTT